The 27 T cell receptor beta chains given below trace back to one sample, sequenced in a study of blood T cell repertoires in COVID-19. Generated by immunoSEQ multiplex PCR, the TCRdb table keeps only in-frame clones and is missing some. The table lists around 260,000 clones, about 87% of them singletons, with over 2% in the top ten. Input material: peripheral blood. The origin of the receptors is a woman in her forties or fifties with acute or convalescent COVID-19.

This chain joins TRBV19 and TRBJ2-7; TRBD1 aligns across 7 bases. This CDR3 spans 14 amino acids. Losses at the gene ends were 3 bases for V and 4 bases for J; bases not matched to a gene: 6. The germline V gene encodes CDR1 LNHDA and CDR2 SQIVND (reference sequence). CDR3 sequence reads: CASSIRDRRYEQYF. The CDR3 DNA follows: TGTGCCAGTAGTATCCGGGACAGACGATACGAGCAGTACTTC.

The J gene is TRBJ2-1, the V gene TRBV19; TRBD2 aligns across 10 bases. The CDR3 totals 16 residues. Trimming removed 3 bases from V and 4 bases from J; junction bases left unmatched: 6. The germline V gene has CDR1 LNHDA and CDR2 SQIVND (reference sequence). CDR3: CASSIVNSGRYNEQFF. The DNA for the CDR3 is TGTGCCAGTAGTATTGTCAATAGCGGGAGGTACAATGAGCAGTTCTTC.

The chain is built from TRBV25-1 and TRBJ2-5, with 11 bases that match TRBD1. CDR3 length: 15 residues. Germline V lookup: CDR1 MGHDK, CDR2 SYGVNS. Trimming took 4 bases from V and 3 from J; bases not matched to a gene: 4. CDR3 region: CASSGLGQGEETQYF. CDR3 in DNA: TGTGCCAGCAGTGGGTTGGGACAGGGGGAAGAGACCCAGTACTTC.

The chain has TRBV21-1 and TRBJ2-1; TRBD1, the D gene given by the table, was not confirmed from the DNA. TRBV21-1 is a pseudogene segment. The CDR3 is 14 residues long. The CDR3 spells CARGAWTGENEQFF. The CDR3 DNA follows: TGTGCCCGCGGAGCCTGGACAGGAGAAAATGAGCAGTTCTTC.

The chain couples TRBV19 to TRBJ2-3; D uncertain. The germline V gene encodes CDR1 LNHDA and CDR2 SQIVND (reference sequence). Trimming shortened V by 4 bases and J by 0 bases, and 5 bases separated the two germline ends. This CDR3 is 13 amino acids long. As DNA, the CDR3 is TGTGCCAGTAGTACCCTTAGCACAGATACGCAGTATTTT. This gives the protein CASSTLSTDTQYF.

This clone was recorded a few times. CDR3 nucleotide sequence: TGCGCCAGCAGCTACGACAGGGTGAACACTGAAGCTTTCTTT. This encodes CASSYDRVNTEAFF. The J gene is TRBJ1-1, the V gene TRBV5-1; 7 bases map to TRBD1. This CDR3 region has 14 residues. The germline V gene encodes CDR1 SGHRS and CDR2 YFSETQ. V lost 3 bases and J lost 0; bases outside the gene matches: 2. Filled out from reference TRBV5-1 and TRBJ1-1, the complete variable domain reads KAGVTQTPRYLIKTRGQQVTLSCSPISGHRSVSWYQQTPGQGLQFLFEYFSETQRNKGNFPGRFSGRQFSNSRSEMNVSTLELGDSALYLCASSYDRVNTEAFFGQGTRLTVV.

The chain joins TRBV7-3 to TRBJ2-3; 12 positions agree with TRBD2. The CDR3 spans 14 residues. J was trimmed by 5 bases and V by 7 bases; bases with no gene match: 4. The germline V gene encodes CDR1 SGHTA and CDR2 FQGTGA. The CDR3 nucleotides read TGTGCCAGCACCCAACTAGCGGGAGGAGATACGCAGTATTTT. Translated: CASTQLAGGDTQYF.

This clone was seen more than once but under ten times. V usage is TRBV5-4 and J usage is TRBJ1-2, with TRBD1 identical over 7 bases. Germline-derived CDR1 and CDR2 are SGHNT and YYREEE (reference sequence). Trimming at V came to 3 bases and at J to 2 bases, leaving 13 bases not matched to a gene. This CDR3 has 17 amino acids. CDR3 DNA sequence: TGTGCCAGCAGCTCCTGGGGGAAGGGACAGATCAACTATGGCTACACCTTC. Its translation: CASSSWGKGQINYGYTF.

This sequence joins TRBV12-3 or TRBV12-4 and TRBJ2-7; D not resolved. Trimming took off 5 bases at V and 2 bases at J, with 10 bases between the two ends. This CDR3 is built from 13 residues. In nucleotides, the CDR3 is TGTGCCAGCAGTCCAGGTCTTGCCTACGAGCAGTACTTC. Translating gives CASSPGLAYEQYF.

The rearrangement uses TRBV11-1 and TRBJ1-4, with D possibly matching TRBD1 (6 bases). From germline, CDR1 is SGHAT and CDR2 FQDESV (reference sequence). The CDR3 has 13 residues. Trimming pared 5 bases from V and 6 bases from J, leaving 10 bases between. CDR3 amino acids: CASSVSGDEKLFF. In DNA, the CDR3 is TGTGCCAGCAGCGTTTCAGGGGATGAAAAACTGTTTTTT.

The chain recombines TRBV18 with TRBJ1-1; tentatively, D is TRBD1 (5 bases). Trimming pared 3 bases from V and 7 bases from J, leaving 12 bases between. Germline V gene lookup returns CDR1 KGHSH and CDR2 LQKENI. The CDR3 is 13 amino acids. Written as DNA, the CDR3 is TGTGCCAGCTCACCGAGAGCAGGGCTTGAAGCTTTCTTT. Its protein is CASSPRAGLEAFF.

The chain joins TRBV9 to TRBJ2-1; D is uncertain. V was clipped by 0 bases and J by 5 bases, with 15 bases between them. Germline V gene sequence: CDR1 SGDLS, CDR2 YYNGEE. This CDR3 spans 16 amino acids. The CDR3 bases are TGTGCCAGCAGCGTAGGACTGGCAGATTTAAACAATGAGCAGTTCTTC. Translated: CASSVGLADLNNEQFF.

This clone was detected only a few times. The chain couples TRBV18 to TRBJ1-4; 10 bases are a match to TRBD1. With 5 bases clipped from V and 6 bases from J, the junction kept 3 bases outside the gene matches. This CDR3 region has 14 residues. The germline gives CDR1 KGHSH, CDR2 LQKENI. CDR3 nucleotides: TGTGCCAGCTCAGAAGGGACAGGGGATGAAAAACTGTTTTTT. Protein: CASSEGTGDEKLFF.

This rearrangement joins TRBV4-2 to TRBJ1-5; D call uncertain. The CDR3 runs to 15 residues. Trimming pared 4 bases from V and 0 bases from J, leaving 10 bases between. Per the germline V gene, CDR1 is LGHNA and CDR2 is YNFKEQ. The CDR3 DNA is TGTGCCAGCAGCCCCGCCCAGAATAGCAATCAGCCCCAGCATTTT. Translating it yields CASSPAQNSNQPQHF.

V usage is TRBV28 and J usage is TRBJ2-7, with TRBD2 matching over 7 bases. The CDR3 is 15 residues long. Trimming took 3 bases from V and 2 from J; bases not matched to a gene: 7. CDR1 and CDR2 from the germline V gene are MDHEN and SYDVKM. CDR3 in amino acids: CASSFLSGPTYEQYF. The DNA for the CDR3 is TGTGCCAGCAGTTTCCTTAGCGGGCCGACCTACGAGCAGTACTTC.

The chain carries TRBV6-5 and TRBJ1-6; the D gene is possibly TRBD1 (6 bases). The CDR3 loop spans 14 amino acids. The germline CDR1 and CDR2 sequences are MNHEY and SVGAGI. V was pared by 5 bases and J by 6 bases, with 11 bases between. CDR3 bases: TGTGCCAGCAGTCTCACAGGGATTAATTCACCCCTCCACTTT. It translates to CASSLTGINSPLHF.

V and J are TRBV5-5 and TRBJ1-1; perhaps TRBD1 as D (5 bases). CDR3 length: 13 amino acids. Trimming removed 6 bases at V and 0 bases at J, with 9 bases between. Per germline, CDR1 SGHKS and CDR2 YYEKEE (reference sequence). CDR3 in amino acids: CASIPTVNTEAFF. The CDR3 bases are TGTGCCAGCATCCCGACAGTGAACACTGAAGCTTTCTTT.

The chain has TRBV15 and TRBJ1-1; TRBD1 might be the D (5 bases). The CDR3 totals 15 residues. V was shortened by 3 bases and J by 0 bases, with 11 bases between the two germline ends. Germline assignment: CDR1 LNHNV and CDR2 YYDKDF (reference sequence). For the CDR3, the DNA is TGTGCCACCAGCAGGCCCGACAGAGTGAACACTGAAGCTTTCTTT. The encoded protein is CATSRPDRVNTEAFF.

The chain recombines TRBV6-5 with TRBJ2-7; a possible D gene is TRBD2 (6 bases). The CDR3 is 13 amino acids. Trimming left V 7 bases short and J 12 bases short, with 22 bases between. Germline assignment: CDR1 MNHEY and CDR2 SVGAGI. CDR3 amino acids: CASNLSAGLGMYF. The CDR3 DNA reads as TGTGCCAGCAACCTCAGCGCGGGACTGGGGATGTACTTC.

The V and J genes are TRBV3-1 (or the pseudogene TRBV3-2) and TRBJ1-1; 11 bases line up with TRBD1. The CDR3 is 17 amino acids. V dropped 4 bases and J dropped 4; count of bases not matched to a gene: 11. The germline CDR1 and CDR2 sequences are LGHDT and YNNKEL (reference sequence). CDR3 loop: CASSRRRQGQGGTEAFF. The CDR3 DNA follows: TGTGCCAGCAGCCGCCGCCGCCAGGGACAGGGGGGCACTGAAGCTTTCTTT.

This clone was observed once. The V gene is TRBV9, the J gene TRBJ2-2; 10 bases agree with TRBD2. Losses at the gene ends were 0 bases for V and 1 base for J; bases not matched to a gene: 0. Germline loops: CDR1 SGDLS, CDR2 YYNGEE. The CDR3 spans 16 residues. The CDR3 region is CASSVGTSGNTGELFF. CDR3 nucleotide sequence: TGTGCCAGCAGCGTAGGGACTAGCGGGAACACCGGGGAGCTGTTTTTT.

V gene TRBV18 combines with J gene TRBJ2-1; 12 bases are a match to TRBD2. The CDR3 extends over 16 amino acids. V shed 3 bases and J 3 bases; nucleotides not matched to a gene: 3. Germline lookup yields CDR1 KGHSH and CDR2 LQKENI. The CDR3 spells CASSPRLAGDYNEQFF. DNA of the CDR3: TGTGCCAGCTCACCTCGACTAGCGGGGGACTACAATGAGCAGTTCTTC.

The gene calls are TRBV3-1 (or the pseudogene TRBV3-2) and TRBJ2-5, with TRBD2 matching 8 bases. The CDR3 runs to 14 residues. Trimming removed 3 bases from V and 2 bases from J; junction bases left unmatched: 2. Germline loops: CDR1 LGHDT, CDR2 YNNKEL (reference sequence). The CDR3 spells CASSHTSGQETQYF. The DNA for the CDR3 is TGTGCCAGCAGCCACACTAGCGGACAAGAGACCCAGTACTTC.

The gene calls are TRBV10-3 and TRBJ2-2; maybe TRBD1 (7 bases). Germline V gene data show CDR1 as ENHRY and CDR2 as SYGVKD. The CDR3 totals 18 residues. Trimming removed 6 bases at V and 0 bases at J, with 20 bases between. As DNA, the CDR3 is TGTGCCATCAGAAACTCCTATCTCAGGGGGGCGAACACCGGGGAGCTGTTTTTT. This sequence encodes CAIRNSYLRGANTGELFF.

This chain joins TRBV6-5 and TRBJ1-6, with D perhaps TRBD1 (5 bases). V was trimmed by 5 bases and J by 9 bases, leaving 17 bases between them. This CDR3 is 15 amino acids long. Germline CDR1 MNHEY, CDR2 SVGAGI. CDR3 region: CASSLIGGGGSPLHF. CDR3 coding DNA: TGTGCCAGCAGTCTCATAGGCGGGGGTGGTTCACCCCTCCACTTT.

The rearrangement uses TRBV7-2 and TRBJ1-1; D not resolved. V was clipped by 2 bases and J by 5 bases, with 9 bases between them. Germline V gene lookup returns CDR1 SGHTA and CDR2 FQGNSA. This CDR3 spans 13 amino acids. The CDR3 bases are TGTGCCAGCAGCTTATATGCGGGGACTGAAGCTTTCTTT. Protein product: CASSLYAGTEAFF.

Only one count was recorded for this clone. CDR3 sequence: CASSLFSGTGELFF. In DNA form, the CDR3 reads TGTGCCAGCAGCTTGTTTTCCGGCACCGGGGAGCTGTTTTTT. The V and J genes are TRBV7-9 and TRBJ2-2; D unclear. This CDR3 comprises 14 residues. From germline, CDR1 is SEHNR and CDR2 FQNEAQ (reference sequence). V was clipped by 3 bases and J by 4 bases, with 9 bases between them.